This is a list of T cell receptor beta chains from one sample in a study of blood T cell repertoires in COVID-19. The data were produced by immunoSEQ multiplex PCR, yet TCRdb's version contains in-frame clones alone and is incomplete. This sample carries under 400,000 clones, roughly 90% of them seen once, and the ten largest clones take less than 3.5%. What was sequenced was peripheral blood. The receptor source for this set is a woman aged 25 to 39 with COVID-19, enrolled during active disease. Both conserved end residues are part of each CDR3. Fields, in order: J gene, V gene, D gene, CDR3 protein, CDR3 DNA. A D gene is named only where the DNA matches it firmly.

TRBJ1-6,TRBV19,TRBD1,CASSIRGTGTDNSPLHF,TGTGCCAGTAGTATCCGAGGCACCGGGACAGATAATTCACCCCTCCACTTT
TRBJ2-5,TRBV5-1,-,CASSFPGQETQYF,TGCGCCAGCAGCTTCCCAGGGCAAGAGACCCAGTACTTC
TRBJ1-3,TRBV11-2,-,CASSLGWEHTIYF,TGTGCCAGCAGCTTAGGGTGGGAGCACACCATATATTTT
TRBJ2-2,TRBV30,-,CAWSVTRIGGELFF,TGTGCCTGGAGTGTGACTAGAATCGGCGGGGAGCTGTTTTTT
TRBJ2-7,TRBV7-9,TRBD2,CASSAVSGKGEQYF,TGTGCCAGCAGCGCTGTGAGCGGGAAGGGCGAGCAGTACTTC
TRBJ2-7,TRBV5-1,TRBD1,CASSSTGTVSYEQYF,TGCGCCAGCAGCTCGACCGGGACAGTCTCCTACGAGCAGTACTTC
TRBJ1-1,TRBV5-4,-,CASSLEGLNTEAFF,TGTGCCAGCAGCTTGGAGGGGTTGAACACTGAAGCTTTCTTT
TRBJ1-1,TRBV11-2,-,CASSLKGHTEAFF,TGTGCCAGCAGCTTAAAGGGGCACACTGAAGCTTTCTTT
TRBJ2-5,TRBV27,TRBD2,CASSSLAGGQETQYF,TGTGCCAGCAGTTCCTTAGCGGGAGGGCAGGAGACCCAGTACTTC
TRBJ2-7,TRBV20-1,-,CSASNGGQIYEQYF,TGCAGTGCTAGTAATGGTGGGCAGATATACGAGCAGTACTTC
TRBJ1-4,TRBV5-8,-,CASSRGQSSNEKLFF,TGTGCCAGCAGCAGGGGACAAAGTAGTAATGAAAAACTGTTTTTT
TRBJ2-7,TRBV5-1,TRBD2,CASSTGLAESYEQYF,TGCGCCAGCAGCACTGGACTAGCGGAATCCTACGAGCAGTACTTC
TRBJ2-1,TRBV6-5,TRBD2,CASSMAGGFNEQFF,TGTGCCAGCAGTATGGCGGGAGGATTCAATGAGCAGTTCTTC
TRBJ2-3,TRBV7-9,TRBD1,CASGTGYDTQYF,TGTGCCAGCGGGACAGGGTACGATACGCAGTATTTT
TRBJ1-1,TRBV12-3/TRBV12-4,-,CASSLSLNTEAFF,TGTGCCAGCAGTTTATCCCTAAACACTGAAGCTTTCTTT